This T cell receptor (beta chain) came from a study of T-cell reconstitution after alpha-beta-depleted transplantation in children. Unique molecular identifiers were built into the TCRbeta library. TCRdb reanalysed the PCR reads using MiXCR and keeps one entry per CDR3 protein. The sample has about 610,000 distinct CDR3 sequences, over 9.5% seen once. V trimming: 4 bases; J trimming: 0 bases; junction bases outside the gene matches: 8. Germline lookup yields CDR1 SQVTM and CDR2 ANQGSEA. The CDR3 has 15 amino acids. Only a few counts were recorded for this clonotype. This chain joins TRBV29-1 and TRBJ1-1; 7 positions agree with TRBD1. This sequence was found in a human donor who donated a stem cell graft to a child with acute myeloid leukemia. This specimen consisted of PBMCs from the stem cell graft donor, obtained from the stem cell graft. The CDR3 reads CSVGSTGAMNTEAFF. CDR3 nucleotides: TGCAGCGTTGGCAGCACAGGGGCGATGAACACTGAAGCTTTCTTT.